This TCR beta chain is from a study of shared clonotypes between healthy human individuals. On this clone itself: What it recognizes is unknown.

This CDR3 contains 15 residues. Unmatched junction bases numbered 14, after V lost 3 bases and J lost 9 bases. CDR1 and CDR2 (germline): LNHDA, SQIVND (reference sequence). Study conclusions and caveats: Clonotypes shared by all four sorted-subset donors had higher generation probabilities than non-shared clonotypes.

Under the authors' procedure: With immunoSEQ giving junction-only sequences and no quality scores, filtering differed. Sequenced by immunoSEQ multiplex PCR; TCRdb stores in-frame clones only, minus some. D and trimming were read from the DNA, whereas the V and J calls and clone size are those reported in that table. This table has fewer than 3 million clones, just under 95% appearing once. The source of this sequence is a man between 18 and 35 years old in good health. Some clones in this sample may be carry-over from other donors' samples. The chain is built from TRBV19 and TRBJ2-7, with 7 bases fitting TRBD2. The specimen sequenced was naive CD4+ T cells from PBMCs. This sample's subset: CD45RA+ positively selected. This chain's CDR3 is CASSIGVAGALGQYF. CDR3 sequence (DNA): TGTGCCAGTAGTATCGGAGTAGCGGGTGCTTTGGGGCAGTACTTC. Supplemented by reference TRBV19 and TRBJ2-7, the full variable domain reads DGGITQSPKYLFRKEGQNVTLSCEQNLNHDAMYWYRQDPGQGLRLIYYSQIVNDFQKGDIAEGYSVSREKKESFPLTVTSAQKNPTAFYLCASSIGVAGALGQYFGPGTRLTVT.